The entry below describes one TCR beta chain. This record belongs to a study of blood T cell repertoires in COVID-19. Produced via immunoSEQ multiplex PCR; TCRdb's table is partial and in-frame only. The sample records under 200,000 clones, 86% being singletons. J gave up 3 bases and V 5 bases, and 9 bases lay outside the gene matches. Germline V lookup: CDR1 SGHTA, CDR2 FQGNSA. The CDR3 is 15 residues long. This receptor was identified in a man aged 45-60 years with active or convalescent COVID-19. The material sequenced was peripheral blood. The chain recombines TRBV7-2 with TRBJ2-7; 8 bases line up with TRBD1. The CDR3 sequence is CASSGRQGKNYEQYF. Written as DNA, the CDR3 is TGTGCCAGCAGCGGCCGACAGGGGAAGAACTACGAGCAGTACTTC.